The 23 T cell receptor beta chains in this list originate from one sample, sequenced in a study of T cells in Graves' hyperthyroidism and ophthalmopathy. TCR beta CDR3 region amplification was performed from RNA transcripts. First-round RT-PCR with HTBI primers amplified the TCR CDR3 region. TCRdb ran MiXCR on the multiplex PCR reads and lists one entry per CDR3 protein. Counted here are over 650,000 distinct CDR3 sequences, about 45% occurring once; the ten biggest clones make up approximately 6.8%. The sequenced sample consisted of peripheral blood or thyroid tissue (not recorded which). The receptors stem from an adult man with Graves' disease, either hyperthyroidism or ophthalmopathy (not recorded which).

The CDR3 DNA reads TGTGCCAGCAGCGTACCCGGACAGGGGGCCTACGAGCAGTACTTC. Translation gives CASSVPGQGAYEQYF. The chain joins TRBV11-1 to TRBJ2-7; 10 bases fit TRBD1. The CDR3 has 15 residues. Germline CDR1 and CDR2: SGHAT and FQDESV (reference sequence). Germline trimming cut 5 bases from V and 2 bases from J; bases unmatched to any gene: 6.

The rearrangement uses TRBV7-9 and TRBJ1-1, with unresolved D. CDR3 size: 19 residues. V lost 6 bases and J lost 0, with 26 bases in between. From germline, CDR1 is SEHNR and CDR2 FQNEAQ (reference sequence). DNA for the CDR3: TGTGCCAGCAGTTCCTTGCTAGGGCACCGGAGGGCCCTGAACACTGAAGCTTTCTTT. Translated, it gives CASSSLLGHRRALNTEAFF.

CDR3 loop: CATGEGAGVGYEQYF. CDR3 DNA sequence: TGTGCCACCGGCGAGGGAGCGGGAGTAGGGTACGAGCAGTACTTC. V usage is TRBV10-3 and J usage is TRBJ2-7, with 8 bases fitting TRBD2. The germline CDR1 and CDR2 sequences are ENHRY and SYGVKD. The V and J ends lost 10 bases and 4 bases, in that order; junction bases with no gene match: 15. The CDR3 totals 15 residues.

The chain employs TRBV2 and TRBJ1-1; 8 bases line up with TRBD1. The ends lost 6 bases at V and 4 bases at J; junction bases unmatched: 10. Germline V CDR1 and CDR2: SNHLY, FYNNEI. This CDR3 is built from 15 residues. Here the CDR3 reads CASSPRTGYITEAFF. The CDR3 bases are TGTGCCAGCAGCCCGCGGACAGGGTATATCACTGAAGCTTTCTTT.

This clonotype was detected many times. The CDR3 sequence is CSVVGWLGDRASEAFF. DNA for the CDR3: TGCAGCGTTGTCGGGTGGTTAGGGGACAGGGCATCCGAAGCTTTCTTT. J is TRBJ1-1 and V is TRBV29-1; 9 bases map to TRBD1. The CDR3 has 16 amino acids. CDR1 is SQVTM, CDR2 ANQGSEA, per germline. The trim removed 4 bases at V and 8 bases at J, leaving 17 bases unmatched.

The chain joins TRBV25-1 to TRBJ2-7, with 11 bases that match TRBD1. The CDR3 consists of 16 residues. From germline, CDR1 is MGHDK and CDR2 SYGVNS. V trimming: 1 base; J trimming: 8 bases; junction bases outside the gene matches: 10. The CDR3 protein is CASSEFRTGGIGKQYF. CDR3 bases: TGTGCCAGCAGTGAATTTCGGACAGGGGGCATCGGGAAGCAGTACTTC.

About this clonotype itself: Germline and junction disagree at one end, which may indicate a read error. CDR3 DNA: TGTGCCAGCAGTGGGGTAGGAGGGACAGGGAGCAATCAGCCCCAGCATTTT. It encodes CASSGVGGTGSNQPQHF. The gene calls are TRBV10-3 and TRBJ1-5, with 9 bases fitting TRBD1. This CDR3 is 17 amino acids long. CDR1 and CDR2 from the germline V gene are ENHRY and SYGVKD.

The chain has TRBV9 and TRBJ2-5, with 8 bases fitting TRBD2. V lost 0 bases to trimming and J lost 3 bases; unmatched junction nucleotides: 1. The CDR3 covers 14 residues. Germline assignment: CDR1 SGDLS and CDR2 YYNGEE. CDR3 sequence (DNA): TGTGCCAGCAGCGTAGAACTAGCGGAAGAGACCCAGTACTTC. Translating it yields CASSVELAEETQYF.

This clonotype was picked up a small number of times. The rearrangement joins TRBV24-1 to TRBJ1-4; no clear D gene. The CDR3 contains 10 residues. Germline CDR1 KGHDR, CDR2 SFDVKD. V lost 7 bases, J lost 8 bases, and 4 bases lay in between. CDR3 sequence (DNA): TGTGCCACCAGCCGGGAAAAACTGTTTTTT. Translation: CATSREKLFF.

This clonotype came up many times. The genes are TRBV2 and TRBJ1-4, with 9 bases fitting TRBD1. This CDR3 has 15 residues. Germline V CDR1 and CDR2: SNHLY, FYNNEI. With 6 bases clipped from V and 4 bases from J, the junction kept 6 bases outside the gene matches. Here the CDR3 DNA reads TGTGCCAGCAGCGTAGGGGGACAGGGTAATGAAAAACTGTTTTTT. Its translation: CASSVGGQGNEKLFF.

The V call is TRBV25-1, the J call TRBJ1-1; D remains ambiguous. V dropped 8 bases and J dropped 3 bases, with 10 bases sitting between them. The CDR3 has 12 residues. Germline V lookup: CDR1 MGHDK, CDR2 SYGVNS. CDR3 coding DNA: TGTGCCAGCTTGGCCACTGACACTGAAGCTTTCTTT. Its protein is CASLATDTEAFF.

The table lists this clonotype with many counts. This chain uses TRBV7-9 with TRBJ1-2, with D unclear. CDR3 size: 14 residues. Trimming removed 1 base from V and 6 bases from J, with 12 bases in between. The germline V gene encodes CDR1 SEHNR and CDR2 FQNEAQ (reference sequence). The CDR3 is CASSLDGAGDGYTF. CDR3 in DNA: TGTGCCAGCAGCTTAGACGGCGCTGGTGATGGCTACACCTTC.

This clonotype was detected ten times or more. J is TRBJ1-2 and V is TRBV2, with 8 bases matching TRBD1. CDR3 length: 12 amino acids. V dropped 8 bases and J dropped 6; count of bases not matched to a gene: 5. Germline CDR1 SNHLY, CDR2 FYNNEI. The CDR3 is CASVLTGDGYTF. The CDR3 coding sequence is TGTGCCAGCGTCTTGACAGGGGATGGCTACACCTTC.

CDR3 residues: CASSLLGLADTQYF. In DNA, the CDR3 is TGTGCCAGCAGCTTACTTGGGTTGGCAGATACGCAGTATTTT. This sequence joins TRBV7-2 and TRBJ2-3; D unclear. V was pared by 2 bases and J by 4 bases, with 10 bases between. The CDR3 length is 14 residues. Germline V gene sequence: CDR1 SGHTA, CDR2 FQGNSA.

This clonotype was detected a few times. This chain uses TRBV7-9 with TRBJ2-5; unclear D gene. The germline V and J ends were trimmed by 5 bases and 1 base, with 14 bases remaining between them. Germline CDR1 SEHNR, CDR2 FQNEAQ (reference sequence). The CDR3 runs 15 residues. CDR3 DNA: TGTGCCAGCAGCCAGACAATTGGACGCCAAGAGACCCAGTACTTC. Encoded protein: CASSQTIGRQETQYF.

This clonotype appeared a few times. This chain uses TRBV6-5 with TRBJ1-2, with unresolved D. V lost 6 bases and J 5 bases, leaving 19 bases between the germline ends. The CDR3 runs to 15 residues. Germline values: CDR1 MNHEY, CDR2 SVGAGI. CDR3 loop: CASRPPSSYGYGYTF. The CDR3 region has the DNA TGTGCCAGCAGACCCCCATCTTCTTACGGGTATGGCTACACCTTC.

The DNA for the CDR3 is TGCAGCGTTGAAGCAGGGGGCTCGCACACCGGGGAGCTGTTTTTT. This translates into CSVEAGGSHTGELFF. The V gene is TRBV29-1, the J gene TRBJ2-2; TRBD1 matches 8 bases. The V gene end was trimmed by 1 base and the J gene end by 3 bases; junction bases not matched to a gene: 4. The CDR3 consists of 15 residues. Germline values: CDR1 SQVTM, CDR2 ANQGSEA.

This clonotype was found a few times. The rearrangement joins TRBV6-5 to TRBJ2-7; TRBD1 agrees at 7 bases. Germline loops: CDR1 MNHEY, CDR2 SVGAGI. With V trimmed by 6 bases and J by 7 bases, 12 bases remained unmatched. The CDR3 has 14 residues. CDR3 coding DNA: TGTGCCAGCAGGAAACTCGACAGGGTGACTGAGCAGTACTTC. Its translation is CASRKLDRVTEQYF.

J is TRBJ1-3 and V is TRBV10-3, with a weak D call TRBD1 (5 bases). CDR3 length equals 14 residues. Germline CDR1 reads ENHRY; CDR2 reads SYGVKD. Between the trimmed V and J ends, which lost 5 bases and 3 bases, there was a span of 11 bases. CDR3 in amino acids: CAISRQFVGNTIYF. CDR3 coding DNA: TGTGCCATCAGTCGACAGTTTGTTGGAAACACCATATATTTT.

The chain combines TRBV10-1 with TRBJ2-7; D possibly corresponds to TRBD1 (7 bases). This CDR3 is 15 amino acids long. Germline loops: CDR1 WNHNN, CDR2 SYGVQD (reference sequence). Trimming pared 4 bases from V and 2 bases from J, leaving 15 bases between. CDR3 in DNA: TGCGCCAGCAGTGTACCAGGGGGGCGACCCTACGAGCAGTACTTC. Its translation: CASSVPGGRPYEQYF.

The chain combines TRBV2 with TRBJ1-2; a possible D gene is TRBD1 (6 bases). V lost 1 base and J lost 8, with 11 bases in between. Germline assignment: CDR1 SNHLY and CDR2 FYNNEI. CDR3 length equals 13 residues. CDR3 sequence (DNA): TGTGCCAGCAGTGAAGTTTCCGGGGGCGGCTACACCTTC. It specifies CASSEVSGGGYTF.

This chain links TRBV29-1 with TRBJ1-3; unclear D gene. V lost 2 bases and J lost 7, with 9 bases in between. The CDR3 consists of 12 residues. Germline CDR1 reads SQVTM; CDR2 reads ANQGSEA. As DNA, the CDR3 is TGCAGCGTTGAAAAGGGTCTGAACACCATATATTTT. It specifies CSVEKGLNTIYF.

This clonotype was detected a few times. One junction end does not reproduce the germline sequence, and a read error may be involved. CDR3 sequence: CASSFRNRGLNYGYTF. CDR3 coding DNA: TGTGCTAGCAGCTTCCGGAACAGGGGGCTCAACTATGGCTACACCTTC. The chain is built from TRBV7-7 and TRBJ1-2, with TRBD1 matching over 9 bases. CDR1 is SSHAT, CDR2 FNYEAQ, per germline (reference sequence). The CDR3 is 16 amino acids.